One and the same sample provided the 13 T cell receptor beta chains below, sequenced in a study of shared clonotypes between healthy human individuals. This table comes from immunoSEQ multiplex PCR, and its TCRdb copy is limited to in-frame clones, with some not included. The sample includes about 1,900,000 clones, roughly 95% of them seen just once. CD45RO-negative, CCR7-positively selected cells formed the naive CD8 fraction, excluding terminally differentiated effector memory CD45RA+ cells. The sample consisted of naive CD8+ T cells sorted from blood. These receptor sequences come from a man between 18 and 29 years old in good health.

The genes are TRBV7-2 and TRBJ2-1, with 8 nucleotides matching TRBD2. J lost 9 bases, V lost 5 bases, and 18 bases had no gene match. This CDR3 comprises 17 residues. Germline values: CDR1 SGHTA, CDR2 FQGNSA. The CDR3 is CASSPLTVYSGMGEQFF. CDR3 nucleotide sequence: TGTGCCAGCAGCCCCCTTACAGTTTATAGCGGGATGGGTGAGCAGTTCTTC.

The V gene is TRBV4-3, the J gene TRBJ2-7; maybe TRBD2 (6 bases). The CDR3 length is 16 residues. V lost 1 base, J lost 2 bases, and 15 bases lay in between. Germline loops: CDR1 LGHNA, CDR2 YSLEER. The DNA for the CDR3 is TGCGCCAGCAGCCAAGTCGGGGGACCCCGGCCCTACGAGCAGTACTTC. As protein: CASSQVGGPRPYEQYF.

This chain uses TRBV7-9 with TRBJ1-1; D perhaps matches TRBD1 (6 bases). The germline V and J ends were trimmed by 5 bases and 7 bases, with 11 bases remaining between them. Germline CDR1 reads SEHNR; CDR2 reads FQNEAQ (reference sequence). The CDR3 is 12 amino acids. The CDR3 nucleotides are TGTGCCAGCAGCGAGACAGGACTTGAAGCTTTCTTT. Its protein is CASSETGLEAFF. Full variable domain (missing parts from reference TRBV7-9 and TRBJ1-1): DTGVSQNPRHKITKRGQNVTFRCDPISEHNRLYWYRQTLGQGPEFLTYFQNEAQLEKSRLLSDRFSAERPKGSFSTLEIQRTEQGDSAMYLCASSETGLEAFFGQGTRLTVV.

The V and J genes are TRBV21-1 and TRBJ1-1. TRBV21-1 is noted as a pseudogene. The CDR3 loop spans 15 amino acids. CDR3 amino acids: CASSKWRDRNTEAFF. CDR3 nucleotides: TGTGCCAGCAGCAAATGGCGGGATCGGAACACTGAAGCTTTCTTT.

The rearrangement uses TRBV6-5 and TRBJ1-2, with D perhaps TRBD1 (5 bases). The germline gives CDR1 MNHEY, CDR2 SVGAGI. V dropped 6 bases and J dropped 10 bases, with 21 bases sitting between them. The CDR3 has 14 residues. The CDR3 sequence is CASSPDRYGYDYTF. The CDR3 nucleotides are TGTGCCAGCAGCCCCGACAGATATGGATACGACTACACCTTC.

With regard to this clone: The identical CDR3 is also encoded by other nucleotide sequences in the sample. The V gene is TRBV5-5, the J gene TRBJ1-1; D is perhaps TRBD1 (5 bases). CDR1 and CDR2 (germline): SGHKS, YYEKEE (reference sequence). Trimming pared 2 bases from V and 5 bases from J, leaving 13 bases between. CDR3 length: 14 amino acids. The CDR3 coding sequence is TGTGCCAGCAGCTTAGGGACCGGAGGAACTGAAGCTTTCTTT. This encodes CASSLGTGGTEAFF.

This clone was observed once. CDR3 nucleotide sequence: TGTGCCAGCAGCTCCCGGGACAGTTACACAGATACGCAGTATTTT. It encodes CASSSRDSYTDTQYF. The chain is built from TRBV7-9 and TRBJ2-3, with TRBD1 matching over 7 bases. The ends lost 4 bases at V and 2 bases at J; junction bases unmatched: 6. CDR1 and CDR2 (germline): SEHNR, FQNEAQ (reference sequence). The CDR3 totals 15 residues.

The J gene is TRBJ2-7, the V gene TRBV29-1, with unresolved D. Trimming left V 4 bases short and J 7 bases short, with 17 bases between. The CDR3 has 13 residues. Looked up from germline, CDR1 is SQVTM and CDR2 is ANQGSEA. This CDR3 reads CSVGSYSSEEQYF. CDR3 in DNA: TGCAGCGTTGGGAGCTATAGCTCCGAAGAGCAGTACTTC.

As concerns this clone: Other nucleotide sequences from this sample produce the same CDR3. This chain's CDR3 is CASSFGTGSYEQYF. Here the CDR3 DNA reads TGTGCCAGCAGCTTCGGGACAGGGTCTTACGAGCAGTACTTC. The V and J genes are TRBV5-5 and TRBJ2-7; 9 nucleotides align to TRBD1. The V segment lost 2 bases and the J segment 4 bases; nucleotides outside the gene matches: 4. CDR1 is SGHKS, CDR2 YYEKEE, per germline (reference sequence). The length of the CDR3 is 14 residues.

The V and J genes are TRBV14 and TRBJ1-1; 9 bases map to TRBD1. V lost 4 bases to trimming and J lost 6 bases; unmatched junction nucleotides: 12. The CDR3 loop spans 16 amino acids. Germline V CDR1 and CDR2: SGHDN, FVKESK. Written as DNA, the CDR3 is TGTGCCAGCAGCCTCCGAACGGGACAGGGAAGGGCTGAAGCTTTCTTT. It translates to CASSLRTGQGRAEAFF.

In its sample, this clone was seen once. In DNA, the CDR3 is TGTGCCATCAGTGATCGGGGGGGATCAACCACCGGGGAGCTGTTTTTT. Translated: CAISDRGGSTTGELFF. V usage is TRBV10-3 and J usage is TRBJ2-2, with 8 bases lining up with TRBD2. Germline CDR1 is ENHRY and CDR2 is SYGVKD. The ends lost 3 bases at V and 4 bases at J; junction bases unmatched: 7. The CDR3 length is 16 residues.

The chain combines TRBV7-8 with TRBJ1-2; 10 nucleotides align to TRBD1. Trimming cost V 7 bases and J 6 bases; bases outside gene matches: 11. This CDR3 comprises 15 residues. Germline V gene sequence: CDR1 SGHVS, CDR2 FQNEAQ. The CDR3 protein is CASTPGTGAVDGYTF. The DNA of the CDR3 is TGTGCCAGCACCCCCGGGACAGGGGCGGTGGATGGCTACACCTTC. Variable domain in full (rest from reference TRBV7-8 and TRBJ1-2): GAGVSQSPRYKVAKRGQDVALRCDPISGHVSLFWYQQALGQGPEFLTYFQNEAQLDKSGLPSDRFFAERPEGSVSTLKIQRTQQEDSAVYLCASTPGTGAVDGYTFGSGTRLTVV.

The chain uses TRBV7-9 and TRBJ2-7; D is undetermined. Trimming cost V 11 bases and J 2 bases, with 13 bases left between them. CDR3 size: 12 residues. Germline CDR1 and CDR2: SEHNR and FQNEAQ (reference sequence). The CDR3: CAWEGSTYEQYF. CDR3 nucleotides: TGTGCCTGGGAAGGATCGACCTACGAGCAGTACTTC. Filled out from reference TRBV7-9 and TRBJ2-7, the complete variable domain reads DTGVSQNPRHKITKRGQNVTFRCDPISEHNRLYWYRQTLGQGPEFLTYFQNEAQLEKSRLLSDRFSAERPKGSFSTLEIQRTEQGDSAMYLCAWEGSTYEQYFGPGTRLTVT.